What follows is one T cell receptor (beta chain) and its context. Its recognized antigen is unknown. This sample is drawn from a study of cytomegalovirus exposure and HLA in healthy donors (TCRdb year 2017). Study-wide context: An earlier analysis of fewer than 750 of the donors reported about 260 Gb of sequence data and around 110 million unique TCR beta sequences obtained from about 179 million T cells. An early release covering about 600 HLA-typed donors comprised 250 to 350 gigabases of sequencing data and 85 million or so unique TCR sequences. Of the 398 genotyped donors, approximately 80% fell in the genetic ancestry cluster associated with self-reported Caucasian donors. The study aimed to test whether cataloging public T cell receptors could reveal signatures of past pathogen exposure. The study used immunosequencing to profile the T cell repertoires of about 670 subjects and linked those repertoires to cytomegalovirus serostatus. A separate validation cohort of approximately 130 different subjects was used in addition to the approximately 640-subject first cohort. The study combined high-throughput TCR immunosequencing, statistical association of individual TCRs with disease status, and machine learning to predict cytomegalovirus infection status. A later analysis re-examined previously published TCR beta repertoires from 500 to 700 donors and added high-resolution HLA genotyping to investigate patterns of TCR occurrence. Rather than using new phenotypic data, the later analysis identified candidate immune exposures from TCR beta sequences and from how often those sequences occurred across donors. An earlier analysis of 450 to 750 of the donors used high-throughput TCR beta sequencing to judge whether each TCR beta V gene segment behaved as functional or pseudogenic. Donor age, sex, ethnicity and CMV serostatus were compiled alongside the repertoire data. A later genetic analysis used genome-wide SNP genotypes for about 65% of the roughly 700 donors, treating that subset as a discovery cohort. All discovery cohort repertoires had been generated using a single sequencing platform. HLA typing included class I and class II loci at four-digit resolution. The number of typed donors differed by locus: about 620-640 for A, B, C, DRB1 and DQB1; some 540 for DQA1; approximately 600 for DPA1; and roughly 490 for DPB1. Because of strong linkage in the cohort, five DR-DQ haplotypes were treated as single units for association and clustering. Among about 370 genotyped donors of the cohort, an average of around 220,000 unique TCR beta nucleotide sequences was sequenced per donor, of which about 18% were non-productive. Here is what the overall study found, with its caveats: Specific HLA alleles were associated with 15,000 to 20,000 TCR beta sequences at a false discovery rate of 0.05 in a later analysis. A later analysis found that HLA-associated TCR beta chains were more clonally expanded and had lower generation probabilities than equally common non-associated chains. A further reported finding was that TCR beta sequences accurately predicted the HLA-A and HLA-B alleles for most subjects in the first cohort. In a later analysis, the rate of TCR association differed among HLA loci, with DRB1 alleles having the most associated TCRs and HLA-C alleles having the fewest. Most TCR sequences were observed very rarely across donors, whereas some public TCRs were present in many individuals. The study listed 150 to 200 TCR beta chains as associated with cytomegalovirus. When HLA alleles, especially DR and DQ, strongly co-occurred, attributing TCR associations to individual alleles was difficult. Compared with the roughly 600-donor mean, donors in an Asian-associated ancestry cluster had fewer N-insertions in productive TCRs, according to a later genetic analysis. Broadly in line with IMGT annotations, most TCR beta V segments showed up in productive rearrangements about 87% or about 30% of the time in an earlier analysis of some 590 of the donors. The authors suggested that the approach could potentially be extended to other disease states and immunological phenotypes. The classifier was reported to diagnose cytomegalovirus status with high specificity and sensitivity in both the original and validation cohorts. In vitro tests confirmed that a few of the cytomegalovirus-associated TCR beta chains recognize cytomegalovirus antigens. For the cohort, immune exposure information was limited to CMV serostatus. Linkage disequilibrium might explain the correlated functional status among segregating V segments, but an unknown experimental factor could not be excluded. The sequencing pipeline was judged likely to have produced a cluster of highly shared sequence variants as a technical artifact. Because some donors lacked HLA typing at each locus, the association tests relied only on the typed subset. Sequencing depth was assumed to be roughly uniform across donors in the presence/absence analyses, though that assumption may not hold. A later analysis reported that several top co-occurrence clusters appeared linked to parvovirus B19, influenza, CMV and Epstein-Barr virus. Because counts were too low, roughly 16 rarely observed V segments, including chromosome 9 orphons, were excluded from the earlier analysis of 587 of the donors. An association between a missense DCLRE1C variant and V-gene and J-gene trimming of TCR beta chains was found in a later genetic analysis and replicated in an independent cohort. This cohort had only TCR beta chains sequenced, and the lack of alpha or paired-chain data limited which features could be detected. A later analysis found that most CMV-associated TCR beta chains appeared HLA-restricted, with HLA associations seemingly driven largely by CMV exposure.

Library creation used the immunoSEQ multiplex PCR assay. A mixture of 60 forward primers for TCR Vbeta segments and 13 reverse primers for TCR Jbeta segments was used in the multiplex PCR. A multiplex PCR assay on genomic DNA amplified the CDR3 region of rearranged TCR beta genes. On the Illumina HiSeq System, the amplified TCR beta libraries were sequenced as 87-base-pair reads. The authors' analysis ran thus. Across the roughly 640 repertoires, a later analysis counted some 81 million unique TCR beta chains, approximately 12 million of which were shared by at least two donors. To remove PCR and sequencing errors, raw reads were error-corrected and collapsed into unique sequences using a nearest-neighbor algorithm that merged closely related sequences. Alignment of CDR3 sequences to IMGT reference sequences was used to assign V, D and J gene segments. Each retained sequence needed at least a six-nucleotide match to both a V gene segment and a J gene segment. A rearrangement was called productive if the CDR3 had no stop codons and remained in frame with V and J, and every other rearrangement was called non-productive. CDR3 was defined by IMGT convention, running from the second conserved V-encoded cysteine to the conserved J-encoded phenylalanine. The earlier analysis of about 500 of the donors excluded sequences that lacked an unambiguous match to a single V gene segment. In an earlier analysis of around 600 of the donors, V segments were called functional above 56.7% productive rearrangements and were called segregating when the between-donor standard deviation exceeded 5%. To diagnose cytomegalovirus status from the catalog of TCR beta chain sequences, a statistical classification framework was built. A later analysis assigned V and J genes by comparing TCR nucleotide sequences with IMGT/GENE-DB human TR gene sequences. In a later analysis, CDR3 sequences and most-parsimonious VDJ recombination scenarios were assigned using the TCRdist pipeline. A later analysis defined each TCR beta chain by its CDR3 amino acid sequence plus V-gene family, and excluded reads lacking a unique V-gene family. As a way to deal with suspected cross-contamination and a sequencing artifact, a later analysis dropped 640 or so nucleotide sequences that were highly shared and had low generation probability. A later analysis calculated a clonal expansion index for each public chain from normalized within-repertoire ranks of inferred template counts. In a later analysis, generation probabilities were computed with a VDJ recombination model fitted to out-of-frame rearrangements, and the resulting probabilities were checked against IGoR. In a later analysis, hypergeometric tests were used to score TCR-TCR, TCR-HLA and TCR-CMV co-occurrence, with a repertoire-size bias correction applied to TCR pairs. To estimate false discovery rates, a later analysis permuted the HLA or CMV assignments 20 times. A later analysis grouped co-occurring TCRs with DBSCAN, adding TCRdist sequence similarity when clustering within HLA-allele-positive subsets. Repertoires with fewer than 30,000 or more than 120,000 public chains, plus five repertoires with anomalous nucleotide sharing, were excluded from co-occurrence clustering. TCRdb took this table from immuneACCESS and kept in-frame rearrangements with V and J called. Such tables lack part of the clones; where checked against another copy, unresolved V genes explain under half of the gap, and the rest is unexplained. Clonal size and the V and J genes are those of that table, whereas D and trimming came from the DNA. The sample's records list 65,000 to 95,000 clones. The ten top clones hold about 4.6% of the sample.

The cohort was made up of about 670 healthy bone marrow donors. At the time of sampling, every cohort member was nominally healthy, though immune exposures that went unrecorded were likely present. The donor was CMV seronegative and was included in the group of several hundred seronegative cohort members. Every donor gave a peripheral blood sample, and the peripheral blood mononuclear cells from that sample were used for TCR beta sequencing. The Qiagen DNeasy Blood Extraction Kit was used to extract genomic DNA from the blood cell samples. The specimen sequenced was PBMCs. The clonotype originates from a man younger than 40 in good health and CMV-seronegative.

The base sequence is TGTGCCAGCAGCTTGACCGAGAACTATGGCTACACCTTC. Translated, it reads CASSLTENYGYTF. The sequence joins TRBV5-6 to TRBJ1-2, with no reliable assignment of the D segment. The germline V gene specifies SGHDT as CDR1 and YYEEEE as CDR2. From the cysteine through the phenylalanine, the CDR3 covers 13 amino acids. The retained sequence is limited to the CDR3, 39 bases, with the frame set at the first base. V is shortened by 1 base, J by 2 bases, and the region joining them spans 6 bases.